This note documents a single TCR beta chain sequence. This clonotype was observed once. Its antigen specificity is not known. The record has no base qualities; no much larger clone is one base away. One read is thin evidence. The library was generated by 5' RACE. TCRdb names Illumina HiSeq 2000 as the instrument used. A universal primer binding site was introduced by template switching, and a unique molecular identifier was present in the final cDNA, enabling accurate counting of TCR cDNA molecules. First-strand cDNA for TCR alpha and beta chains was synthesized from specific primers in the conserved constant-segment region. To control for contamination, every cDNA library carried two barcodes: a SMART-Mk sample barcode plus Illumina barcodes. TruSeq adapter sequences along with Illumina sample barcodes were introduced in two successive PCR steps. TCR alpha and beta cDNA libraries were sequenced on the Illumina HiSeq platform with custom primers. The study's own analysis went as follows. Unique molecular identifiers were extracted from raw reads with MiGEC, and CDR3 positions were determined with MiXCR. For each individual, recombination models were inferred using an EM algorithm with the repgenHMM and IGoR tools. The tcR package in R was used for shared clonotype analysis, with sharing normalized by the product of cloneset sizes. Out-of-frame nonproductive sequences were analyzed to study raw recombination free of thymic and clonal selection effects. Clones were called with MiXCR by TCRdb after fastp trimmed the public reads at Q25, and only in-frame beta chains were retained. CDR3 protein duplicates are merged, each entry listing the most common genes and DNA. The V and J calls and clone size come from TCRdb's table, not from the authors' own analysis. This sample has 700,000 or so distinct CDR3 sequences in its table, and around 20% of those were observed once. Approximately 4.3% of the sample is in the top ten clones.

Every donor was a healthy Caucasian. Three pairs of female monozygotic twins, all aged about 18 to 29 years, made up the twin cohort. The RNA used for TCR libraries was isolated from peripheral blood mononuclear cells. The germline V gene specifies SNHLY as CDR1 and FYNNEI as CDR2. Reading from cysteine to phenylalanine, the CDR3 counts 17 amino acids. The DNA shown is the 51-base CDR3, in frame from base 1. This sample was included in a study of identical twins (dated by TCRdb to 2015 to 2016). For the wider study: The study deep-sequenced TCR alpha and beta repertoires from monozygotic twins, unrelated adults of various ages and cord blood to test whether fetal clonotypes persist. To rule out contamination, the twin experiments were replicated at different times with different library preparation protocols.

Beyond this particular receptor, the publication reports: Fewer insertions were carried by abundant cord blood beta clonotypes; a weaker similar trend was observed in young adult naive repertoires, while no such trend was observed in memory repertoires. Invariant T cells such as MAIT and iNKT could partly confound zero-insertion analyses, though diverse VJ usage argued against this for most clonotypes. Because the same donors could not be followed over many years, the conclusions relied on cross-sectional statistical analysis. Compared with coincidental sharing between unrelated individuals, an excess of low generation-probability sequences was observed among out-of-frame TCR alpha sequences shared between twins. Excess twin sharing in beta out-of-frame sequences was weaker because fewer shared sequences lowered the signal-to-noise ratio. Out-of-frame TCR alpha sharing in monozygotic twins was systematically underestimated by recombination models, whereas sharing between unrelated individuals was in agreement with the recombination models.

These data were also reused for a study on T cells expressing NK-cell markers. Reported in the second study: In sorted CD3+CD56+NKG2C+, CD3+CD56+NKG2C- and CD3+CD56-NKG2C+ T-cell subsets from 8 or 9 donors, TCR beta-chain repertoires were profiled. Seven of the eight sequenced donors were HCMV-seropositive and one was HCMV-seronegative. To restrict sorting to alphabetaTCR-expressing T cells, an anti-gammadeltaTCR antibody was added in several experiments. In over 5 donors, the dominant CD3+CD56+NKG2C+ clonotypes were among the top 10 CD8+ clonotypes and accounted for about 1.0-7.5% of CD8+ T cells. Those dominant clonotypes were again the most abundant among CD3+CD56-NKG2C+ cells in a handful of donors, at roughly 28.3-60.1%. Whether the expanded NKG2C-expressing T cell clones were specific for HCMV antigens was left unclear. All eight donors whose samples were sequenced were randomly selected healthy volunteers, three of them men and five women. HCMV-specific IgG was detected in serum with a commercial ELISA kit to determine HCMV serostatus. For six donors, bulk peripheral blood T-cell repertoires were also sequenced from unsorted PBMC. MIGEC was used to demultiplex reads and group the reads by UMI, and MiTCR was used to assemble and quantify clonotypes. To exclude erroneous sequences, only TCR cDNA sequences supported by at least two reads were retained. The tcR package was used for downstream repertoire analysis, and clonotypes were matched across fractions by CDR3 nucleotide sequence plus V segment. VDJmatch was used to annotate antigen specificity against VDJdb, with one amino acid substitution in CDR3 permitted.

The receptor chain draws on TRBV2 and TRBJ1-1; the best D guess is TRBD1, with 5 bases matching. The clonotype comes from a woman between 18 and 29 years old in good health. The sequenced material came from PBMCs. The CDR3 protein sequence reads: CTISLVSGPRVGTEAFF. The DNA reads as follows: TGTACCATCAGTTTGGTTTCGGGGCCGCGGGTAGGGACTGAAGCTTTCTTT.